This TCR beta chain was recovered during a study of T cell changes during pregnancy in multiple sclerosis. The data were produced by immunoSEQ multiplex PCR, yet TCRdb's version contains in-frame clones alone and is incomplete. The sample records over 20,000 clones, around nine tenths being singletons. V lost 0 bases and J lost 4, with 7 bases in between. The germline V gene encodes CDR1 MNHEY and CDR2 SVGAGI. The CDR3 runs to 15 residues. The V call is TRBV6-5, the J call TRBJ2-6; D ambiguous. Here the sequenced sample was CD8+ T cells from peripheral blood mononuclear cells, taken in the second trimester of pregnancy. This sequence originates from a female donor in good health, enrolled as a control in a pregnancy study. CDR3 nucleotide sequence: TGTGCCAGCAGTTACTCGGGCCCCGGGGCCAACGTCCTGACTTTC. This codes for CASSYSGPGANVLTF.